These 3 T cell receptor beta chains were all obtained from the same sample, sequenced in a study of OX40 agonist ivuxolimab in advanced cancers. Assay used: immunoSEQ multiplex PCR; TCRdb lists only in-frame clones, some missing. This table has about 100,000 clones, 75% to 90% appearing once. The sample consisted of CD4+ or CD8+ T cells sorted from blood, taken in a trial of the OX40 agonist ivuxolimab. The receptors originated from an adult with an advanced solid tumor such as melanoma, head and neck, liver or kidney cancer.

The chain recombines TRBV10-2 with TRBJ1-2; D is undetermined. This CDR3 spans 14 amino acids. Germline loops: CDR1 WSHSY, CDR2 SAAADI. V was pared by 5 bases and J by 3 bases, with 13 bases between. The CDR3 DNA reads as TGCGCCAGCAGTCCGGGGAGAAGGGACTATGGCTACACCTTC. The encoded protein is CASSPGRRDYGYTF.

The chain uses TRBV29-1 and TRBJ1-4; unclear D gene. This CDR3 has 14 residues. The germline V gene has CDR1 SQVTM and CDR2 ANQGSEA. V was clipped by 4 bases and J by 7 bases, with 16 bases between them. The CDR3 sequence: CSVGGPGWGEKLFF. The CDR3 nucleotides read TGCAGCGTTGGAGGGCCTGGCTGGGGTGAAAAACTGTTTTTT.

The rearrangement uses TRBV6-6 and TRBJ1-1, with TRBD1 identical over 7 bases. The CDR3 contains 12 residues. V lost 4 bases to trimming and J lost 9 bases; unmatched junction nucleotides: 5. CDR1 and CDR2 (germline): MNHNY, SVGAGI (reference sequence). The CDR3 coding sequence is TGTGCCAGCAGTTCCCCGACAGGGCAAGCTTTCTTT. This gives the protein CASSSPTGQAFF.